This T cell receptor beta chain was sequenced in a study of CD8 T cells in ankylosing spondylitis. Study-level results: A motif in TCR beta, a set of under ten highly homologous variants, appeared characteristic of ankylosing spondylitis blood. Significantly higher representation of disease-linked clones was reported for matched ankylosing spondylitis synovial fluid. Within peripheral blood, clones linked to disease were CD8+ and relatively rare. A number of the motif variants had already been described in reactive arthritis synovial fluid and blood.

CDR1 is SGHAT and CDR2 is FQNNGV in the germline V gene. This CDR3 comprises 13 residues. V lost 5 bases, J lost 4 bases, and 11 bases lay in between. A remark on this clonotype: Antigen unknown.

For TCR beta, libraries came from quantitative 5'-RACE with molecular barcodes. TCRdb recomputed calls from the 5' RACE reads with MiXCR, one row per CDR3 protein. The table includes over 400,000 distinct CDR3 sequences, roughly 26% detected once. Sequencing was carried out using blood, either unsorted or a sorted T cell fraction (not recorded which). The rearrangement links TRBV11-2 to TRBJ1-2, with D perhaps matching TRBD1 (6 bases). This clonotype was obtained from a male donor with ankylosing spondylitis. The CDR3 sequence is CASSVDSVYGYTF. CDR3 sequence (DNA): TGTGCCAGCAGCGTGGACAGCGTCTATGGCTACACCTTC.